This TCR beta chain was recorded in a study of PD-1 blockade in classical Hodgkin lymphoma. The length of the CDR3 is 14 residues. V was trimmed by 0 bases and J by 6 bases, leaving 12 bases between them. Germline CDR1 and CDR2: SGHRS and YFSETQ. Study outcomes and limitations: Diversity in CD4+ TCRs, unlike that measured in CD8+ TCRs, had risen significantly by C4D1.

Of note for this clone: No antigen is known for it.

Profiled with immunoSEQ multiplex PCR; TCRdb holds only in-frame clones, not every one. The sample lists under 130,000 clones; approximately 90% were seen once. Time point of the sample: cycle 4 day 1 (C4D1), after about 6 weeks of nivolumab. No patient escaped relapse after autologous stem cell transplantation, and brentuximab vedotin exposure varied. This clonotype was obtained from a human donor with classical Hodgkin lymphoma. The chain carries TRBV5-1 and TRBJ1-1; D is unresolved. The sample here was peripheral blood mononuclear cells (PBMCs), taken before the fourth cycle of nivolumab. CDR3 coding DNA: TGCGCCAGCAGCTTGGTGATGGGTGAGGCTGAAGCTTTCTTT. Protein sequence: CASSLVMGEAEAFF.